The clone carrying this T cell receptor (beta chain) was observed many times. Diagnosis relied on clinical symptoms, serum thyroxine and TRAb, thyroid ultrasound and orbital computed tomography. Trimming took 7 bases from V and 4 from J, leaving 11 bases between them. Germline CDR1 SGHTS, CDR2 YDEGEE. This CDR3 comprises 12 residues. The data were taken from a study of T cells in Graves' hyperthyroidism and ophthalmopathy. The wider study: The initial diagnosis was the point when peripheral blood was collected, ahead of any treatment.

Amplified regions were TCR beta CDR3 sequences from RNA transcripts. The HTBI primer set was used in a first-round RT-PCR of the TCR CDR3. TCRdb re-analysed the multiplex PCR reads in MiXCR, keeping a single row per CDR3 protein. In the table there are 350,000 to 400,000 distinct CDR3 sequences, approximately 15% of which are singletons. The sequencing sample was made of blood. V and J are TRBV5-8 and TRBJ2-5; no clear D gene. The source is a woman aged 60-75 years with Graves' hyperthyroidism. Here the CDR3 reads CASLNYGETQYF. In DNA form, the CDR3 reads TGTGCCAGCTTGAATTATGGAGAGACCCAGTACTTC.